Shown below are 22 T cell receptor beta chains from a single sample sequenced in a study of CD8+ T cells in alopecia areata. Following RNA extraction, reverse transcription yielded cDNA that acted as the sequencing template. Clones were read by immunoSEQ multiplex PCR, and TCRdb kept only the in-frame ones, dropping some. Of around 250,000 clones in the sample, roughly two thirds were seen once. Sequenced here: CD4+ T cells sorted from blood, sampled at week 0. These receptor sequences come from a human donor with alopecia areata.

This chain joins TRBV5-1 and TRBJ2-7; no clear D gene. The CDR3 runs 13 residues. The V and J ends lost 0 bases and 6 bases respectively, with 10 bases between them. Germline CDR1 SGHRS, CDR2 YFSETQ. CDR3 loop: CASSLETVGEQYF. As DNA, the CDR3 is TGCGCCAGCAGCTTGGAGACGGTGGGCGAGCAGTACTTC.

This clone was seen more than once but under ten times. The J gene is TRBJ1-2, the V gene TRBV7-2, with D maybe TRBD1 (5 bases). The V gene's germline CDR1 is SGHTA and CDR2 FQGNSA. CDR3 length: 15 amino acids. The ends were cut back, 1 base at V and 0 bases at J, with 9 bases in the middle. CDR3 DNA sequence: TGTGCCAGCAGCTTAGGGGACCGGGCTAACTATGGCTACACCTTC. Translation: CASSLGDRANYGYTF.

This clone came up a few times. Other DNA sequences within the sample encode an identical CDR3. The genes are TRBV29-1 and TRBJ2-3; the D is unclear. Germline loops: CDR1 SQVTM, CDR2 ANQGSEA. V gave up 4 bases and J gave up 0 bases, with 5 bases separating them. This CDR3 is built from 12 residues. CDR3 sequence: CSVGRSTDTQYF. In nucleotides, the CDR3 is TGCAGCGTTGGGAGAAGCACAGATACGCAGTATTTT.

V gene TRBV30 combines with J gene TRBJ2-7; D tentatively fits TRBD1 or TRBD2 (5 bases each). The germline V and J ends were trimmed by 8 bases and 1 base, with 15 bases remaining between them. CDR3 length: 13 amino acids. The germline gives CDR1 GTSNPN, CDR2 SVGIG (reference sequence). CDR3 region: CARAPRGSYEQYF. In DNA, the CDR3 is TGTGCCAGAGCCCCGAGGGGTTCCTACGAGCAGTACTTC.

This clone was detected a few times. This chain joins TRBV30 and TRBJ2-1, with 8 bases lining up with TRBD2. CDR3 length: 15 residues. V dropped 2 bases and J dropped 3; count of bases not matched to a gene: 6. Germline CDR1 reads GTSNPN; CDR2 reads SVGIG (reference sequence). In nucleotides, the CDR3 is TGTGCCTGGAGTCTTTCTAGCGGGCGCTACAATGAGCAGTTCTTC. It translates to CAWSLSSGRYNEQFF.

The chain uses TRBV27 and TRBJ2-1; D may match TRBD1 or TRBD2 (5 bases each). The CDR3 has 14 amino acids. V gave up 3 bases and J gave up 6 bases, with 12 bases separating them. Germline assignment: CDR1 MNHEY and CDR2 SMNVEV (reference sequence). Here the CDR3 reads CASSFGRDRNEQFF. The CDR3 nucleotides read TGTGCCAGCAGTTTTGGAAGGGACCGCAATGAGCAGTTCTTC.

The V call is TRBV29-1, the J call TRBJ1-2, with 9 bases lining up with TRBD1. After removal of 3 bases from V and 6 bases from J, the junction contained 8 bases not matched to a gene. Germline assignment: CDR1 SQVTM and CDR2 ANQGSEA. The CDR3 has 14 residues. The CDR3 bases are TGCAGCGTTGACCGTTACAGGGGGCGAGATGGCTACACCTTC. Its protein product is CSVDRYRGRDGYTF.

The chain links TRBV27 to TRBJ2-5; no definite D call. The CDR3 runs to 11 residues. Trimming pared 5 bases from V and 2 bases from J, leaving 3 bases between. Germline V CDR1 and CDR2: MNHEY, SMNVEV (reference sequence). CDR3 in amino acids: CASSHQETQYF. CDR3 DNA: TGTGCCAGCAGTCATCAAGAGACCCAGTACTTC.

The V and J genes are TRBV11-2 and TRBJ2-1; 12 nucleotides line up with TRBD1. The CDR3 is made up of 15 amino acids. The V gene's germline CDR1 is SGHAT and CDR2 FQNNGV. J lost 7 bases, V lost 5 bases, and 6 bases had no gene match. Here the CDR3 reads CASSLRDRGRNEQFF. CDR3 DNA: TGTGCCAGCAGCCTACGGGACAGGGGGCGAAATGAGCAGTTCTTC.

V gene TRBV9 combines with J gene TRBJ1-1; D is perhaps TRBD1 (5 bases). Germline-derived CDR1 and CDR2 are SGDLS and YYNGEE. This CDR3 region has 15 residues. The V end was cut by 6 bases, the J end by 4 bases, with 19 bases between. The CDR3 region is CASTESTDVVTEAFF. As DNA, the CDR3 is TGTGCCAGCACCGAATCGACAGACGTCGTCACTGAAGCTTTCTTT. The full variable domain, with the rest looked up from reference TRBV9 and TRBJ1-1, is DSGVTQTPKHLITATGQRVTLRCSPRSGDLSVYWYQQSLDQGLQFLIQYYNGEERAKGNILERFSAQQFPDLHSELNLSSLELGDSALYFCASTESTDVVTEAFFGQGTRLTVV.

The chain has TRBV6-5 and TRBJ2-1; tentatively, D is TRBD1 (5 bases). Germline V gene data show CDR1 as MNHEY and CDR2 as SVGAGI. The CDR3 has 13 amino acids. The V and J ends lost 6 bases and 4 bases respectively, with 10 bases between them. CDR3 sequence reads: CASSRVFYNEQFF. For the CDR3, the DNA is TGTGCCAGCAGCAGGGTTTTTTACAATGAGCAGTTCTTC.

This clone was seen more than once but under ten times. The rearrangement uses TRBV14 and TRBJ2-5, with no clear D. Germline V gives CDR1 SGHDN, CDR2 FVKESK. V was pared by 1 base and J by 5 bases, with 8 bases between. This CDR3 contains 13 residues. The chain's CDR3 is CASSQVVLETQYF. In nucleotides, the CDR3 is TGTGCCAGCAGCCAAGTGGTGTTGGAGACCCAGTACTTC.

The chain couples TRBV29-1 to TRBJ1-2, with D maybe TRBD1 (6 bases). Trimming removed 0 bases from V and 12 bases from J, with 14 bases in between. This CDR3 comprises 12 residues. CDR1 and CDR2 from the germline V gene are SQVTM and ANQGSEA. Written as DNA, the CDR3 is TGCAGCGTTGAAGAAGTGACAGGCCTCCACACCTTC. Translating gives CSVEEVTGLHTF.

The CDR3 nucleotides read TGCAGCGTTGAAGATCGTCGACAGGGTATTTTCGACTATGGCTACACCTTC. Its translation: CSVEDRRQGIFDYGYTF. V is TRBV29-1 and J is TRBJ1-2; 7 nucleotides agree with TRBD1. The CDR3 totals 17 residues. V trimming: 0 bases; J trimming: 3 bases; junction bases outside the gene matches: 13. Germline V gives CDR1 SQVTM, CDR2 ANQGSEA. Variable domain in full (rest from reference TRBV29-1 and TRBJ1-2): SAVISQKPSRDICQRGTSLTIQCQVDSQVTMMFWYRQQPGQSLTLIATANQGSEATYESGFVIDKFPISRPNLTFSTLTVSNMSPEDSSIYLCSVEDRRQGIFDYGYTFGSGTRLTVV.

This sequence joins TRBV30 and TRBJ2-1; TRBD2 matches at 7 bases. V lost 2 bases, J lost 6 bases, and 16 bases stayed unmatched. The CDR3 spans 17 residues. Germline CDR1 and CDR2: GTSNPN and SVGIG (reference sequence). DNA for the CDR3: TGTGCCTGGAGTCCACCTAATCGAGCGGGGAGGCGCAATGAGCAGTTCTTC. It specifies CAWSPPNRAGRRNEQFF.

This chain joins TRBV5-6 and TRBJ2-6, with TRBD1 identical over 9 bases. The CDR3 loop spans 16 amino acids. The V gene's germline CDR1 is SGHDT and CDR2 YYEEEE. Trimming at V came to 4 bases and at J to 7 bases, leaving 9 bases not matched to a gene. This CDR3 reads CASSARTGVGANVLTF. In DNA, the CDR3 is TGTGCCAGCAGCGCAAGGACAGGGGTAGGCGCCAACGTCCTGACTTTC.

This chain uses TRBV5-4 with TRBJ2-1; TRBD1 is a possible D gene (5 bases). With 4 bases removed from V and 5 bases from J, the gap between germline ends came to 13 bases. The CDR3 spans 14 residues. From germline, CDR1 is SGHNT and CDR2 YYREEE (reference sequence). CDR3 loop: CASSPLGAHNEQFF. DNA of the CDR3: TGTGCCAGCAGCCCGCTAGGGGCCCACAATGAGCAGTTCTTC.

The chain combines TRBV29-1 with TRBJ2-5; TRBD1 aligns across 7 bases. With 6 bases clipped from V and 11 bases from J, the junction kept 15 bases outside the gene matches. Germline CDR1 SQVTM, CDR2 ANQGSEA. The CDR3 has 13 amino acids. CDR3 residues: CSVPHRDSQLQYF. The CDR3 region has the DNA TGCAGCGTCCCTCACCGGGACAGCCAATTGCAGTACTTC.

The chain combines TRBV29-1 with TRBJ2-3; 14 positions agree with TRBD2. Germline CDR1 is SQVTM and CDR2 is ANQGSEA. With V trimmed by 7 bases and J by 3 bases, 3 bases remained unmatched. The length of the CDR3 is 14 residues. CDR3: CSAGTSGSTDTQYF. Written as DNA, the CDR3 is TGCAGCGCCGGGACTAGCGGGAGTACAGATACGCAGTATTTT.

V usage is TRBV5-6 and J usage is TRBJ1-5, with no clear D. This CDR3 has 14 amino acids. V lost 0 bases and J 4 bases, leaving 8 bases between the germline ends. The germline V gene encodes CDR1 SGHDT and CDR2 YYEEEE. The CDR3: CASSLGVANQPQHF. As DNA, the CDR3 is TGTGCCAGCAGCTTGGGCGTAGCGAATCAGCCCCAGCATTTT.

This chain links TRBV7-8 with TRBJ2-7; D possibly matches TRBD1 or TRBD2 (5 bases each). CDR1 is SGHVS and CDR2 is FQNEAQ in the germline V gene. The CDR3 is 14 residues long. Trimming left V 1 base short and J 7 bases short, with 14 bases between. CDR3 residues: CASSLVLRGREQYF. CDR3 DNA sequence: TGTGCCAGCAGCTTAGTCCTCCGGGGCCGGGAGCAGTACTTC. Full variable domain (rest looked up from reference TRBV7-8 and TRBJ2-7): GAGVSQSPRYKVAKRGQDVALRCDPISGHVSLFWYQQALGQGPEFLTYFQNEAQLDKSGLPSDRFFAERPEGSVSTLKIQRTQQEDSAVYLCASSLVLRGREQYFGPGTRLTVT.

CDR3 in amino acids: CASSFQEDQPQHF. The CDR3 DNA follows: TGTGCCAGCAGCTTTCAGGAAGATCAGCCCCAGCATTTT. The V call is TRBV11-2, the J call TRBJ1-5; D not certain. The CDR3 extends over 13 amino acids. Germline CDR1 and CDR2: SGHAT and FQNNGV. With 3 bases removed from V and 5 bases from J, the gap between germline ends came to 8 bases.